This section outlines one T cell receptor beta chain sequence together with its context. What it binds is not known. A much larger clonotype is one base distant, so this may be a read error. The sample has other DNA sequences that encode this CDR3 too. These data belong to a study of beta chain features in type 1 diabetes. For the study at large: Regarding age, gender and cell yields, patients proved similar to healthy donors.

cDNA synthesis used the whole RNA isolate, giving expressed TCRB sequences. Clones were read by immunoSEQ multiplex PCR, and TCRdb kept only the in-frame ones, dropping some. The sample contains a few hundred thousand clones, roughly 31% of which appear only once. Study findings and constraints: Across patients, naive, central memory and Treg TCRB repertoires exhibited apparently greater similarity than was observed across healthy donors. A potential PCR bias toward shorter templates would be equal in patient and control samples.

CD45RO/CCR7/CD25/CD127/CD95/CD27 separated CD4+ naive, central memory, regulatory and stem cell-like memory cells by sorting. This CDR3 region has 11 residues. Trimming pared 4 bases from V and 4 bases from J, leaving 3 bases between. CDR1 and CDR2 from the germline V gene are SGHTA and FQGNSA. This chain links TRBV7-2 with TRBJ2-3; no clear D gene. Sequencing input: naive CD4+ T cells from blood. This sequence was found in a man aged 18 to 29 in good health. The CDR3 DNA reads TGTGCCAGCAGCTACGCAGATACGCAGTATTTT. Translated, it gives CASSYADTQYF.